Shown below are 26 T cell receptor beta chains from a single sample sequenced in a study of cytomegalovirus exposure and HLA in healthy donors. The PCR had 60 Vbeta and 13 Jbeta primers. Libraries were prepared by immunoSEQ multiplex PCR; TCRdb keeps only in-frame clonotypes and omits some of them. The sample gives tens of thousands of clones, 65% to 90% of which show up once; around 4.5% is in the top ten. Sequenced: PBMCs. Receptors were obtained from a man younger than 40 in good health and CMV-seronegative.

This chain uses TRBV2 with TRBJ1-1; 7 bases line up with TRBD1. The germline gives CDR1 SNHLY, CDR2 FYNNEI. CDR3 size: 13 residues. V gave up 6 bases and J gave up 1 base; unmatched junction bases: 2. DNA of the CDR3: TGTGCCAGCAGAGGGACAGAGAACACTGAAGCTTTCTTT. Its translation: CASRGTENTEAFF.

The chain is built from TRBV2 and TRBJ2-7; 9 nucleotides align to TRBD1. Per germline, CDR1 SNHLY and CDR2 FYNNEI. V lost 6 bases, J lost 3 bases, and 6 bases stayed unmatched. The CDR3 contains 14 residues. In DNA, the CDR3 is TGTGCCAGCAGAACACAGGGGGCGGTCTACGAGCAGTACTTC. Its protein is CASRTQGAVYEQYF.

This clone was found once. The rearrangement joins TRBV5-5 to TRBJ2-7; 9 nucleotides match TRBD2. The trim removed 4 bases at V and 4 bases at J, leaving 9 bases unmatched. CDR1 and CDR2 (germline): SGHKS, YYEKEE (reference sequence). The CDR3 has 15 amino acids. The CDR3 loop is CASSPRRGLAYEQYF. The CDR3 DNA is TGTGCCAGCAGCCCCCGCCGGGGACTAGCTTACGAGCAGTACTTC. The entire variable domain, with the rest obtained from reference TRBV5-5 and TRBJ2-7, is as follows: DAGVTQSPTHLIKTRGQQVTLRCSPISGHKSVSWYQQVLGQGPQFIFQYYEKEERGRGNFPDRFSARQFPNYSSELNVNALLLGDSALYLCASSPRRGLAYEQYFGPGTRLTVT.

The genes are TRBV5-4 and TRBJ2-7; D may be TRBD2 (5 bases). Looked up from germline, CDR1 is SGHNT and CDR2 is YYREEE (reference sequence). The CDR3 contains 13 residues. Trimming left V 0 bases short and J 6 bases short, with 10 bases between. CDR3 bases: TGTGCCAGCAGCTTGGTCGGGGATATCGAGCAGTACTTC. The encoded protein is CASSLVGDIEQYF.

The chain combines TRBV25-1 with TRBJ2-7; TRBD1 might be the D (6 bases). This CDR3 is built from 15 residues. Trimming removed 3 bases from V and 0 bases from J, with 12 bases in between. The V gene's germline CDR1 is MGHDK and CDR2 SYGVNS. CDR3 coding DNA: TGTGCCAGCAGTGAGCAGGGGCGAGGCTCCTACGAGCAGTACTTC. Translating gives CASSEQGRGSYEQYF.

The V gene is TRBV5-6, the J gene TRBJ1-2; D remains unclear. The CDR3 totals 15 residues. The ends were cut back, 6 bases at V and 6 bases at J, with 21 bases in the middle. Germline CDR1 is SGHDT and CDR2 is YYEEEE. The CDR3 region has the DNA TGTGCCAGCACCCCTGATCGGGGATATAGCGATGGCTACACCTTC. This encodes CASTPDRGYSDGYTF.

The V call is TRBV14, the J call TRBJ1-1; TRBD1 might be the D (6 bases). Germline lookup yields CDR1 SGHDN and CDR2 FVKESK. The V end was cut by 2 bases, the J end by 3 bases, with 10 bases between. This CDR3 is built from 14 residues. The CDR3 spells CASSQQGSYTEAFF. The CDR3 DNA reads TGTGCCAGCAGCCAACAGGGGTCGTACACTGAAGCTTTCTTT.

The chain employs TRBV5-1 and TRBJ2-7; 9 nucleotides line up with TRBD1. In germline, CDR1 is SGHRS, CDR2 YFSETQ. The junction had 12 bases not matched to a gene; V was cut back by 4 bases and J by 7 bases. This CDR3 comprises 15 residues. The CDR3 spells CASSPGQGQAGEQYF. The CDR3 DNA reads as TGCGCCAGCAGCCCGGGACAGGGCCAGGCAGGGGAGCAGTACTTC.

The V gene is TRBV15, the J gene TRBJ2-5, with a weak D call TRBD1 (6 bases). The CDR3 is 17 residues long. Germline V CDR1 and CDR2: LNHNV, YYDKDF (reference sequence). V lost 0 bases and J 5 bases, leaving 19 bases between the germline ends. DNA for the CDR3: TGTGCCACCAGCAGAGATCCACGAGGGGGTAGCTTGGAGACCCAGTACTTC. It is translated as CATSRDPRGGSLETQYF.

V and J are TRBV10-3 and TRBJ1-1; 7 bases are a match to TRBD1. The germline V gene encodes CDR1 ENHRY and CDR2 SYGVKD. This CDR3 is 15 amino acids long. The V segment lost 6 bases and the J segment 1 base; nucleotides outside the gene matches: 8. The CDR3 here is CAISNRDSPNTEAFF. The CDR3 bases are TGTGCCATCAGCAACCGGGACAGCCCGAACACTGAAGCTTTCTTT.

V and J are TRBV7-2 and TRBJ1-2; no clear D. V shed 3 bases and J shed 3 bases, with 14 bases lying between them. Germline CDR1 reads SGHTA; CDR2 reads FQGNSA. This CDR3 region has 15 residues. The CDR3 protein is CASSFGIAEDYGYTF. The DNA for the CDR3 is TGTGCCAGCAGCTTCGGAATTGCGGAGGACTATGGCTACACCTTC.

V usage is TRBV11-2 and J usage is TRBJ2-1, with D possibly TRBD2 on 6 matching bases. Germline values: CDR1 SGHAT, CDR2 FQNNGV. V was trimmed by 6 bases and J by 2 bases, leaving 17 bases between them. There are 16 residues in the CDR3. CDR3 sequence reads: CASRSPWGVPYNEQFF. In nucleotides, the CDR3 is TGTGCCAGCAGATCCCCGTGGGGGGTCCCCTACAATGAGCAGTTCTTC. The entire variable domain, with the rest obtained from reference TRBV11-2 and TRBJ2-1, is as follows: EAGVAQSPRYKIIEKRQSVAFWCNPISGHATLYWYQQILGQGPKLLIQFQNNGVVDDSQLPKDRFSAERLKGVDSTLKIQPAKLEDSAVYLCASRSPWGVPYNEQFFGPGTRLTVL.

The chain's CDR3 is CASSLAQGYNSPLHF. The CDR3 nucleotides are TGCGCCAGCAGCTTGGCCCAGGGGTATAATTCACCCCTCCACTTT. The chain couples TRBV5-1 to TRBJ1-6; D possibly corresponds to TRBD1 (6 bases). V was trimmed by 0 bases and J by 4 bases, leaving 8 bases between them. Germline CDR1 is SGHRS and CDR2 is YFSETQ. CDR3 length: 15 residues.

The chain uses TRBV6-4 and TRBJ2-3; weak D call: TRBD2 (5 bases). Germline-derived CDR1 and CDR2 are MRHNA and SNTAGT. The CDR3 spans 15 residues. Trimming removed 6 bases at V and 0 bases at J, with 13 bases between. In DNA form, the CDR3 reads TGTGCCAGCAGCACCAGCGGAGATAGCACAGATACGCAGTATTTT. Translated: CASSTSGDSTDTQYF.

This CDR3 is CASSLANYEQYF. CDR3 nucleotide sequence: TGTGCCAGCAGCTTGGCAAACTACGAGCAGTACTTC. The V gene is TRBV5-6, the J gene TRBJ2-7; D gene uncertain. This CDR3 has 12 residues. Germline CDR1 is SGHDT and CDR2 is YYEEEE. Trimming stripped 0 bases from V and 3 bases from J, with 4 bases between.

The V and J genes are TRBV7-3 and TRBJ2-3, with a possible D match to TRBD2 (6 bases). This CDR3 is 14 amino acids long. Trimming left V 3 bases short and J 2 bases short, with 9 bases between. CDR1 SGHTA and CDR2 FQGTGA come from the germline V gene. CDR3 sequence reads: CASSLAGFTDTQYF. The CDR3 coding sequence is TGTGCCAGCAGCTTGGCGGGGTTCACAGATACGCAGTATTTT.

This chain connects TRBV19 to TRBJ2-7, with D possibly being TRBD1 (6 bases). The CDR3 contains 16 residues. Germline V gene sequence: CDR1 LNHDA, CDR2 SQIVND (reference sequence). V was shortened by 3 bases and J by 1 base, with 16 bases between the two germline ends. The CDR3 is CASSIGGQTPSYEQYF. CDR3 in DNA: TGTGCCAGTAGTATCGGAGGACAGACTCCTTCCTACGAGCAGTACTTC.

The sample holds a few counts of this clone. The chain has TRBV6-5 and TRBJ1-1, with D possibly TRBD1 on 5 matching bases. V was trimmed by 6 bases and J by 5 bases, leaving 16 bases between them. The CDR3 runs 14 residues. Germline values: CDR1 MNHEY, CDR2 SVGAGI. The CDR3 loop is CASSRGTLGTEAFF. The CDR3 nucleotides are TGTGCCAGCAGCCGCGGGACCCTTGGAACTGAAGCTTTCTTT.

The gene calls are TRBV9 and TRBJ2-2, with a possible D match to TRBD2 (5 bases). Germline CDR1 reads SGDLS; CDR2 reads YYNGEE. V gave up 0 bases and J gave up 1 base, with 13 bases separating them. This CDR3 comprises 17 residues. CDR3 sequence reads: CASSVVALSGNTGELFF. Written as DNA, the CDR3 is TGTGCCAGCAGCGTAGTCGCCCTCAGCGGGAACACCGGGGAGCTGTTTTTT. The entire variable domain, with the rest obtained from reference TRBV9 and TRBJ2-2, is as follows: DSGVTQTPKHLITATGQRVTLRCSPRSGDLSVYWYQQSLDQGLQFLIQYYNGEERAKGNILERFSAQQFPDLHSELNLSSLELGDSALYFCASSVVALSGNTGELFFGEGSRLTVL.

The chain couples TRBV10-3 to TRBJ2-1, with 10 bases that match TRBD2. With 11 bases clipped from V and 8 bases from J, the junction kept 3 bases outside the gene matches. This CDR3 spans 11 amino acids. The germline CDR1 and CDR2 sequences are ENHRY and SYGVKD. The CDR3 loop is CASGTSDEQFF. The CDR3 DNA reads as TGTGCCTCCGGGACTAGCGATGAGCAGTTCTTC.

The V gene is TRBV5-4, the J gene TRBJ1-2; 8 nucleotides agree with TRBD1. CDR1 SGHNT and CDR2 YYREEE come from the germline V gene (reference sequence). There are 14 residues in the CDR3. Trimming cost V 3 bases and J 4 bases; bases outside gene matches: 5. The CDR3 region is CASSSRQGPYGYTF. As DNA, the CDR3 is TGTGCCAGCAGCTCTCGACAGGGGCCCTATGGCTACACCTTC.

The chain uses TRBV15 and TRBJ2-7; 11 nucleotides agree with TRBD2. The V gene end was trimmed by 1 base and the J gene end by 4 bases; junction bases not matched to a gene: 3. CDR3 length: 15 amino acids. Germline assignment: CDR1 LNHNV and CDR2 YYDKDF (reference sequence). CDR3: CATSRVAGGPYEQYF. The DNA for the CDR3 is TGTGCCACCAGCAGAGTAGCGGGAGGGCCTTACGAGCAGTACTTC. Supplemented by reference TRBV15 and TRBJ2-7, the full variable domain reads DAMVIQNPRYQVTQFGKPVTLSCSQTLNHNVMYWYQQKSSQAPKLLFHYYDKDFNNEADTPDNFQSRRPNTSFCFLDIRSPGLGDTAMYLCATSRVAGGPYEQYFGPGTRLTVT.

The CDR3 reads CASSQDPGQYYEQYF. The CDR3 nucleotides read TGTGCCAGCAGCCAGGACCCGGGACAGTATTACGAGCAGTACTTC. This chain joins TRBV4-2 and TRBJ2-7; 7 nucleotides align to TRBD1. The V and J ends lost 3 bases and 4 bases, in that order; junction bases with no gene match: 9. CDR3 length: 15 residues. CDR1 and CDR2 from the germline V gene are LGHNA and YNFKEQ.

This clone was seen once. The chain employs TRBV19 and TRBJ2-7, with 8 bases aligning to TRBD1. Germline CDR1 and CDR2: LNHDA and SQIVND (reference sequence). The junction had 2 bases not matched to a gene; V was cut back by 7 bases and J by 6 bases. CDR3 length: 11 amino acids. The CDR3 DNA reads as TGTGCCAGTATGCAGGGGGCCGAGCAGTACTTC. It yields the protein CASMQGAEQYF.

V is TRBV25-1 and J is TRBJ1-1; 8 nucleotides agree with TRBD1. The germline gives CDR1 MGHDK, CDR2 SYGVNS. The length of the CDR3 is 14 residues. J was trimmed by 5 bases and V by 4 bases; bases with no gene match: 6. DNA of the CDR3: TGTGCCAGCAGTGGTCTACAGGGGGAGACTGAAGCTTTCTTT. It codes for CASSGLQGETEAFF.

The chain joins TRBV11-3 to TRBJ2-2; TRBD1 aligns across 8 bases. The length of the CDR3 is 16 residues. The V gene end was trimmed by 5 bases and the J gene end by 5 bases; junction bases not matched to a gene: 10. CDR1 is SGHNT and CDR2 is YENEEA in the germline V gene. The CDR3 sequence is CASSQGAGGKTGELFF. The DNA of the CDR3 is TGTGCCAGCAGCCAGGGGGCCGGGGGAAAAACCGGGGAGCTGTTTTTT. Supplemented by reference TRBV11-3 and TRBJ2-2, the full variable domain reads EAGVVQSPRYKIIEKKQPVAFWCNPISGHNTLYWYLQNLGQGPELLIRYENEEAVDDSQLPKDRFSAERLKGVDSTLKIQPAELGDSAVYLCASSQGAGGKTGELFFGEGSRLTVL.